Sequencing of this T cell receptor (beta chain) was carried out in a study of long-term antiretroviral therapy in people with HIV. Every participant with HIV received treatment in the United States. CDR1 KGHSH and CDR2 LQKENI come from the germline V gene. V was pared by 6 bases and J by 1 base, with 9 bases between. The CDR3 has 13 residues. In the case of this clone: Its antigen is not identified.

Study findings and constraints: When set beside controls, HIV repertoires had CDR3 length ranges that were narrower.

Sequencing relied on immunoSEQ assay v3.0, run at survey level. Sequencing aimed at roughly 40,000-55,000 T-cell genomes per sample. Libraries were prepared by immunoSEQ multiplex PCR; TCRdb keeps only in-frame clonotypes and omits some of them. The table has around 37,000 clones, about 82% seen once. The sample in question was unsorted PBMCs, obtained roughly 3.3 years after starting antiretroviral therapy. This chain joins TRBV18 and TRBJ1-1; no reliable D call. The sequence was collected from a man younger than 35 with HIV. CDR3 loop: CASSAKGNTEAFF. In nucleotides, the CDR3 is TGTGCCAGCTCCGCGAAGGGGAACACTGAAGCTTTCTTT.